These 2 T cell receptor beta chains originate from one sample sequenced in a study of T cell repertoires in cytomegalovirus infection. One entry per CDR3 protein results from TCRdb running MiXCR on the reads. The repertoire holds some 130,000 distinct CDR3 sequences, 8% to 9% seen once, with about a tenth in the top ten. Sequenced input: PBMCs. The receptors come from a human donor in good health (CMV status not recorded). Some clones in this sample may be carry-over from other donors' samples.

The chain recombines TRBV6-5 with TRBJ1-2, with TRBD1 matching over 11 bases. The CDR3 is 16 residues long. V lost 0 bases and J lost 4; bases outside the gene matches: 4. In germline, CDR1 is MNHEY, CDR2 SVGAGI. This CDR3 reads CASSYSGQGAGYGYTF. The CDR3 DNA is TGTGCCAGCAGTTACTCCGGACAGGGGGCGGGCTATGGCTACACCTTC.

The chain joins TRBV15 to TRBJ2-6; the match to TRBD2 covers 8 bases. The germline V gene encodes CDR1 LNHNV and CDR2 YYDKDF (reference sequence). This CDR3 is 17 amino acids long. Germline trimming cut 8 bases from V and 2 bases from J; bases unmatched to any gene: 11. This CDR3 is CATRRGGGSAGANVLTF. CDR3 sequence (DNA): TGTGCCACCCGCCGGGGGGGGGGGAGCGCTGGGGCCAACGTCCTGACTTTC.